This T cell receptor beta chain emerged from a study of tissue T cells after allogeneic stem cell transplantation. Turning to the study itself: Of the grafts for graft-versus-host disease patients, four were unmodified and three CD34-selected.

Using immunoSEQ multiplex PCR, the repertoire was profiled, and TCRdb retains in-frame clones only, with some absent. The sample lists a few hundred clones, just under 60% seen once, with nearly 55% in the top ten. The CDR3 has 13 residues. Per germline, CDR1 KGHSH and CDR2 LQKENI. Losses at the gene ends were 2 bases for V and 7 bases for J; bases not matched to a gene: 0. Of note for this clone: Its target is not known.

Regarding the study as a whole: Anatomically similar tissues had similar TCR repertoires within each patient.

V usage is TRBV18 and J usage is TRBJ2-1, with 9 bases that match TRBD1. The sample in question was liver tissue, obtained at autopsy. The sequence came from a female patient aged 40-69 years with steroid-refractory graft-versus-host disease after an allogeneic stem cell transplant. Some T cells may have originated in the graft donor. The DNA for the CDR3 is TGTGCCAGCTCACCAGGGACAGGGAATGAGCAGTTCTTC. Translation gives CASSPGTGNEQFF.